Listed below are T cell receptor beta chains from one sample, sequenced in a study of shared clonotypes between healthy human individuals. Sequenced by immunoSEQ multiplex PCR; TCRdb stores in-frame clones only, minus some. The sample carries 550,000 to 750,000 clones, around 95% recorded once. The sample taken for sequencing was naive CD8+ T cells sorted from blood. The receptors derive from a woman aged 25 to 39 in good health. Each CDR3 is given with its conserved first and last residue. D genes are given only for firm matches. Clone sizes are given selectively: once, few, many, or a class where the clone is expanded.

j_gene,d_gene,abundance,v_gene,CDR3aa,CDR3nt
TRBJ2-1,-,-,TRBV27,CASSLVLREEGEQFF,TGTGCCAGCAGTTTAGTTCTGCGGGAAGAGGGTGAGCAGTTCTTC
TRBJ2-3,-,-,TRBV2,CASSEVAGILADTQYF,TGTGCCAGCAGTGAAGTTGCGGGGATATTGGCAGATACGCAGTATTTT
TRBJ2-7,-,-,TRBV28,CASRDPWGTGHEQYF,TGTGCCAGCAGAGATCCTTGGGGTACCGGCCACGAGCAGTACTTC
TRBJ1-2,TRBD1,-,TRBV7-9,CASSLAGGSGYGYTF,TGTGCCAGCAGCTTAGCAGGGGGCTCAGGGTATGGCTACACCTTC
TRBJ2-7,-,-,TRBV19,CASRPGHGSYEQYF,TGTGCCAGCAGGCCGGGACACGGCTCCTACGAGCAGTACTTC
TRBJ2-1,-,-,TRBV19,CASSDPRTYNEQFF,TGTGCCAGTTCGGACCCCAGGACCTACAATGAGCAGTTCTTC
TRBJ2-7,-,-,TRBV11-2,CASSSTPNSYEQYF,TGTGCCAGCAGCTCGACTCCGAACTCCTACGAGCAGTACTTC
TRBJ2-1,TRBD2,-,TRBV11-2,CASSLSLAGDEAEQFF,TGTGCCAGCAGCTTGAGTCTAGCGGGAGACGAGGCTGAGCAGTTCTTC
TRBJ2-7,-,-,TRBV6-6,CASSYVGSTTKQYF,TGTGCCAGCAGTTACGTCGGGTCCACTACGAAGCAGTACTTC
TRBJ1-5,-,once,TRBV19,CASSISTGTLSNQPQHF,TGTGCCAGTAGTATATCAACCGGGACACTAAGCAATCAGCCCCAGCATTTT
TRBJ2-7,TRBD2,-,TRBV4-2,CASSKGLAGVAYEQYF,TGTGCCAGCAGCAAAGGACTAGCGGGAGTAGCCTACGAGCAGTACTTC
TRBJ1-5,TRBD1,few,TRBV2,CASSDVRGRDQPQHF,TGTGCCAGCAGTGATGTCAGGGGGCGCGATCAGCCCCAGCATTTT
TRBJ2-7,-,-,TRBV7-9,CASSPGGSAPEQYF,TGTGCCAGCAGCCCAGGCGGGTCCGCTCCCGAGCAGTACTTC
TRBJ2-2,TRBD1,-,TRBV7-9,CASSPRDRDDGELFF,TGTGCCAGCAGCCCCCGGGACAGGGACGACGGGGAGCTGTTTTTT
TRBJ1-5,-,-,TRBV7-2,CASSPGIGGEGQPQHF,TGTGCCAGCAGCCCCGGGATCGGGGGGGAGGGTCAGCCCCAGCATTTT
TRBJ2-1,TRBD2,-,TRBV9,CASSPRTRSYNEQFF,TGTGCCAGCAGCCCAAGGACTAGGAGCTACAATGAGCAGTTCTTC
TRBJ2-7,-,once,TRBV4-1,CASSQQWGESSYEQYF,TGCGCCAGCAGCCAACAGTGGGGGGAGAGCTCCTACGAGCAGTACTTC
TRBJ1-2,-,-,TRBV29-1,CSVEGQTYGYTF,TGCAGCGTTGAAGGCCAGACCTATGGCTACACCTTC
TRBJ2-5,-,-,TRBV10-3,CAISETTRGYQETQYF,TGTGCCATCAGTGAGACTACTCGGGGTTACCAAGAGACCCAGTACTTC
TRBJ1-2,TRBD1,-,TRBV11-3,CASSLETGQGAFGYTF,TGTGCCAGCAGCTTAGAAACGGGACAGGGGGCTTTTGGCTACACCTTC
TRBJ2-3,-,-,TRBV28,CASSIVETDTQYF,TGTGCCAGCAGCATAGTTGAGACAGATACGCAGTATTTT
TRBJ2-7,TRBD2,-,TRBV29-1,CSVEGLAGATHYEQYF,TGCAGCGTTGAAGGTTTAGCGGGAGCCACACACTACGAGCAGTACTTC
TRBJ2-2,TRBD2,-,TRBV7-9,CASSSPSGSPRELFF,TGTGCCAGCAGCTCCCCCAGCGGGAGTCCCCGGGAGCTGTTTTTT
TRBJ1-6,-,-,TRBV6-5,CASSYGVSPLHF,TGTGCCAGCAGTTACGGGGTTTCACCCCTCCACTTT
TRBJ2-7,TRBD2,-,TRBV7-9,CATRTSGSSYEQYF,TGTGCCACAAGGACTAGCGGGAGCTCCTACGAGCAGTACTTC
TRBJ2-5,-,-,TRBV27,CASSLLGGETQYF,TGTGCCAGCAGTTTACTAGGAGGAGAGACCCAGTACTTC
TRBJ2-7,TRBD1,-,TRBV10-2,CASRSQGMATYEQYF,TGCGCCAGCAGATCACAGGGGATGGCGACCTACGAGCAGTACTTC
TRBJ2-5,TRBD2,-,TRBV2,CASMGLAGEETQYF,TGTGCCAGCATGGGACTAGCGGGAGAGGAGACCCAGTACTTC
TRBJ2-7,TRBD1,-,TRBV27,CASSLRWDRGIYEQYF,TGTGCCAGCAGCCTACGATGGGACAGGGGAATCTACGAGCAGTACTTC
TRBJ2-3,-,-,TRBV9,CASSVEAGGTDTQYF,TGTGCCAGCAGCGTAGAGGCAGGGGGCACAGATACGCAGTATTTT
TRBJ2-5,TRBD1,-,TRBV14,CASSRQGVIGETQYF,TGTGCCAGCAGCCGACAGGGGGTAATTGGAGAGACCCAGTACTTC
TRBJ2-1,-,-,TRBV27,CASSLAGSYNEQFF,TGTGCCAGCAGTTTAGCGGGCTCTTACAATGAGCAGTTCTTC
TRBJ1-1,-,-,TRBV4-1,CASSQAAGMNTEAFF,TGCGCCAGCAGCCAAGCAGCGGGCATGAACACTGAAGCTTTCTTT
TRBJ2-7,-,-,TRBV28,CASRRDSSYEQYF,TGTGCCAGCAGGCGGGACAGCTCCTACGAGCAGTACTTC
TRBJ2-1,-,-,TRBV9,CASSVVSSGGEQFF,TGTGCCAGCAGCGTAGTATCATCGGGTGGTGAGCAGTTCTTC
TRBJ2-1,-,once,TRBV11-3,CASSLEGDSYNEQFF,TGTGCCAGCAGCTTAGAGGGGGACTCCTACAATGAGCAGTTCTTC
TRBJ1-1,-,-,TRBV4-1,CASSRHGGLNTEAFF,TGCGCCAGCAGCCGACACGGGGGCCTGAACACTGAAGCTTTCTTT
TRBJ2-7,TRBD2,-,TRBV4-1,CASSQGSVGGGSRGEQYF,TGCGCCAGCAGCCAAGGGTCGGTGGGCGGGGGGAGCCGGGGCGAGCAGTACTTC
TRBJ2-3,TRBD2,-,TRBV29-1,CSTLAGVGVGTDTQYF,TGCAGTACTCTAGCGGGAGTGGGTGTAGGCACAGATACGCAGTATTTT
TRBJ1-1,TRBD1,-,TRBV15,CATSRPTGGEFMNTEAFF,TGTGCCACCAGCAGACCAACAGGGGGCGAATTCATGAACACTGAAGCTTTCTTT
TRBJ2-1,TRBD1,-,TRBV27,CASSSRLGLQGVYNEQFF,TGTGCCAGCAGTTCCCGTTTGGGCCTCCAGGGGGTCTACAATGAGCAGTTCTTC
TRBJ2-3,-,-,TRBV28,CASSLGADTQYF,TGTGCCAGCAGTTTAGGTGCAGATACGCAGTATTTT
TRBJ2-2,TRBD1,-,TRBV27,CASSLTGQGFNTGELFF,TGTGCCAGCAGTTTAACGGGACAGGGTTTTAACACCGGGGAGCTGTTTTTT
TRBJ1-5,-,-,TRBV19,CASSEGQREEPQHF,TGTGCCAGTAGTGAAGGACAGCGCGAGGAGCCCCAGCATTTT
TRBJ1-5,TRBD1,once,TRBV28,CASSFTGGPSNQPQHF,TGTGCCAGCAGTTTCACAGGGGGCCCTAGCAATCAGCCCCAGCATTTT
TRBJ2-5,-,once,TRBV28,CASSLWDTRETQYF,TGTGCCAGCAGTTTATGGGACACTCGAGAGACCCAGTACTTC
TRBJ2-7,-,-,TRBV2,CASSGDSYEQYF,TGTGCCAGCAGTGGGGACTCCTACGAGCAGTACTTC
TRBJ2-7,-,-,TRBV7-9,CASSLGSRDYEQYF,TGTGCCAGCAGCTTAGGGTCCAGGGACTACGAGCAGTACTTC
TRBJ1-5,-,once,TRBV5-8,CASSWGQYNQPQHF,TGTGCCAGCAGCTGGGGCCAGTACAATCAGCCCCAGCATTTT
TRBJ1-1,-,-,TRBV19,CASSPPPVGTEAFF,TGTGCCAGTAGTCCCCCTCCGGTTGGAACTGAAGCTTTCTTT
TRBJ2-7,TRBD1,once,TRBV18,CASSPRPTTGLAYEQYF,TGTGCCAGCTCACCACGCCCCACGACAGGGTTGGCCTACGAGCAGTACTTC